A single TCR beta chain is shown here with its context. This clone's antigen is unknown. No quality values exist for individual bases; no much larger clone is one base distant. This sample stems from a study of blood T cells in healthy people across ages (dated by TCRdb to between 2015 and 2016). About the investigation overall: In model experiments, roughly one uniquely barcoded TCR beta cDNA molecule per two T cells was captured by template switching. Using deep sequencing normalized with unique cDNA molecular identifiers, the study measured how TCR beta repertoire diversity changes with age. The study analyzed two additional independent replicas of 1 million unique cDNA reads from the same blood draw for two donors, one aged 18 to 29 and one aged 80 or older. To avoid experimental bias, donors of different ages were spread randomly across the sequencing lanes. Four age groups were formed from the donors: young (average 16 years), middle-aged (more than 35), aged (62) and long-lived (more than 75).

Points the paper makes about the study in general: A strong correlation was found between observed TCR beta diversity and the percentage of naive T cells measured by flow cytometry. Because donor CMV infection status was unknown, age-related changes in expanded clonotypes were potentially confounded. Because profiling used bulk unsorted PBMCs, naive and antigen-experienced compartments could not be compared conclusively. As age increased, observed TCR beta diversity per million T cells dropped in a roughly linear way, and a significant reduction was already evident by age 40. Estimates of total diversity based on one million sequenced T cells were regarded as lower bounds and as underestimates. Compared with the aged group, the long-lived group had more naive CD4+ T cells, fewer expanded clones and increased TCR diversity, suggesting age selection.

The approximately 40 donors, aged 6 to 90 years, were systemically healthy Caucasian individuals from Russia. Ten milliliters of peripheral blood were drawn from each donor into EDTA-treated Vacutainer tubes. Ficoll-Paque density-gradient centrifugation was used to isolate PBMCs, with at least 7 million obtained per sample. Trizol reagent was used to extract total RNA from the PBMCs, yielding at least 5.5 micrograms per sample. For every donor, an aliquot of PBMCs went through flow cytometry to measure the percentages of naive CD45RAhigh/CD27high T cells. The library was obtained by 5' RACE. The run used an Illumina HiSeq 2500. A second PCR of about 7 to 12 cycles was run with a J-beta primer mix and a sample-barcoded 5' primer. A unique molecular identifier was introduced onto each TCR beta cDNA molecule by a template-switch 5' adaptor carrying 12 random nucleotides. Each sample yielded at least 3 million CDR3-containing paired-end reads. First-strand cDNA synthesis was performed from all RNA using the Mint cDNA synthesis kit, with priming by a TRBC-specific oligonucleotide. Following uracil-DNA glycosylase treatment, a first 18-cycle PCR with universal primers M1SS and BC2_uni_R was performed on all cDNA. The study's processing was this. Each sample was normalized by randomly selecting 1 million high-quality reads, each carrying a distinct molecular identifier. Instead of being binned into consensus sequences, reads with shared molecular identifiers were discarded. MiTCR, run with a Q25 quality threshold and the strictest error-elimination algorithm, handled CDR3 identification, clonotype clustering and error correction. A nonparametric unseen species model with Euler transformation was used to estimate a lower bound on total TCR beta diversity. TCRdb's own reprocessing of the public reads used fastp at Q25 and MiXCR and kept productive beta chains. Each CDR3 protein appears once, grouped with its most common genes and DNA. TCRdb, not the authors, supplied the V and J calls. The sample table records over 1,200,000 distinct CDR3 sequences; roughly 64% of these occur just once. 6.5% to 8.5% of the sample rests with the top ten.

The junction shows trimming of 1 base on V and 2 bases on J, plus 12 bases between the germline ends. From the germline V gene (reference sequence), CDR1 is SGHKS and CDR2 is YYEKEE. The CDR3 has 15 amino acids, counting the end cysteine and phenylalanine. The read is trimmed to its CDR3 DNA, 45 bases read in frame from base 1. The clonotype was recovered from a man in his late teens or twenties in good health. Sequences were obtained from blood. The rearranged chain carries TRBV5-5 and TRBJ2-5; the D call is possibly TRBD1 or TRBD2, each sharing 5 bases. The DNA reads TGTGCCAGCAGCTTGTACAACGGGGCTCAAGAGACCCAGTACTTC. It translates as CASSLYNGAQETQYF.